Listed here are 8 T cell receptor beta chains from one sample, sequenced in a study of CD4 T cells in relation to SARS-CoV-2 and coronaviruses. TCRdb's copy holds only in-frame clones and misses some; the assay was immunoSEQ multiplex PCR. Found here are around 20,000 clones, around 75% of them singletons; the top ten hold 9% to 15%. Their antigens are not known. CD4+ T cells from unexposed donors were obtained before the COVID-19 pandemic (2011-2018). After about ten days of culture, CD4+ T cells were isolated. The sequencing input was CD4+ T cells from PBMCs, cultured in vitro. The receptors stem from a human donor in good health.

V gene TRBV19 combines with J gene TRBJ2-7; D may be TRBD1 (6 bases). Between the trimmed V and J ends, which lost 4 bases and 3 bases, there was a span of 16 bases. The CDR3 has 15 residues. CDR1 and CDR2 from the germline V gene are LNHDA and SQIVND (reference sequence). CDR3: CASSTQGRLGYEQYF. CDR3 nucleotides: TGTGCCAGTAGTACCCAGGGGAGATTGGGCTACGAGCAGTACTTC.

The chain links TRBV15 to TRBJ1-4; D is perhaps TRBD1 (5 bases). Trimming removed 4 bases from V and 6 bases from J, with 15 bases in between. The CDR3 covers 15 residues. Germline V gene lookup returns CDR1 LNHNV and CDR2 YYDKDF (reference sequence). The CDR3 DNA follows: TGTGCCACCAGCACAAGGGGCGGGCGTTATGAAAAACTGTTTTTT. Translated: CATSTRGGRYEKLFF.

This clone has a single count. The rearrangement uses TRBV2 and TRBJ1-2; D unclear. This CDR3 comprises 14 residues. The germline gives CDR1 SNHLY, CDR2 FYNNEI. V was pared by 4 bases and J by 2 bases, with 11 bases between. The CDR3 reads CASSGALSNYGYTF. In DNA, the CDR3 is TGTGCCAGCAGTGGGGCCTTGTCGAACTATGGCTACACCTTC.

The gene calls are TRBV5-1 and TRBJ2-3; tentative D call: TRBD2 (6 bases). The V end was cut by 5 bases, the J end by 0 bases, with 10 bases between. In germline, CDR1 is SGHRS, CDR2 YFSETQ. There are 14 residues in the CDR3. CDR3 bases: TGCGCCAGCAGGGGAGGTGGGAGCACAGATACGCAGTATTTT. It codes for CASRGGGSTDTQYF.

The chain is built from TRBV5-6 and TRBJ2-3, with D perhaps matching TRBD2 (6 bases). Germline values: CDR1 SGHDT, CDR2 YYEEEE. Trimming took off 3 bases at V and 6 bases at J, with 17 bases between the two ends. This CDR3 comprises 15 residues. CDR3 in DNA: TGTGCCAGCAGCTGGGGACTCTCCCTCCCGGATACGCAGTATTTT. Protein: CASSWGLSLPDTQYF.

The V gene is TRBV5-6, the J gene TRBJ2-1; TRBD2 agrees at 9 bases. Looked up from germline, CDR1 is SGHDT and CDR2 is YYEEEE. V lost 4 bases and J lost 1; bases outside the gene matches: 6. The CDR3 is made up of 16 amino acids. CDR3 residues: CASSRPTSGSYNEQFF. CDR3 DNA sequence: TGTGCCAGCAGCCGCCCGACTAGCGGTTCCTACAATGAGCAGTTCTTC.

The chain recombines TRBV3-1 (or the pseudogene TRBV3-2) with TRBJ2-3, with D unclear. The CDR3 consists of 11 residues. Looked up from germline, CDR1 is LGHDT and CDR2 is YNNKEL (reference sequence). Trimming took off 4 bases at V and 9 bases at J, with 8 bases between the two ends. The CDR3 nucleotides are TGTGCCAGCAGCCTGACGGGCACGCAGTATTTT. It translates to CASSLTGTQYF.

This clone has a handful of counts. The chain carries TRBV3-1 (or the pseudogene TRBV3-2) and TRBJ1-2; 8 nucleotides match TRBD1. In germline, CDR1 is LGHDT, CDR2 YNNKEL (reference sequence). After removal of 4 bases from V and 3 bases from J, the junction contained 7 bases not matched to a gene. The CDR3 runs to 15 residues. In DNA form, the CDR3 reads TGTGCCAGCAGCCTTACAGGGGGTGGTGACTATGGCTACACCTTC. The encoded protein is CASSLTGGGDYGYTF.